This TCR beta chain was recorded in a study of T cells after yellow fever vaccination. Findings of the study overall: Subsequent to the booster, the majority of primary-vaccination clones reappeared (under 98% CD4, more than 70% CD8).

5'RACE template switching generated TCR cDNA, adding a universal primer site and UMIs. TCRdb independently ran MiXCR on the 5' RACE reads; one entry per CDR3 protein. The repertoire holds approximately 580,000 distinct CDR3 sequences, with roughly a sixth as singletons. About this clonotype: Its antigen is unknown.

The sequencing here drew on PBMCs, taken roughly 5 days after the first yellow fever vaccination. The sequence came from a young man who received the YFV17D yellow fever vaccine.

CDR3 DNA: TGTGCCAGCAGCTTAGCTAGCGACTCAGAGCTGTTTTTT. This translates into CASSLASDSELFF. The chain joins TRBV11-3 to TRBJ2-2, with TRBD2 as a possible D gene (6 bases). Germline V lookup: CDR1 SGHNT, CDR2 YENEEA. Trimming shortened V by 1 base and J by 11 bases, and 11 bases separated the two germline ends. The CDR3 contains 13 residues. Full variable domain (remainder filled in from reference TRBV11-3 and TRBJ2-2): EAGVVQSPRYKIIEKKQPVAFWCNPISGHNTLYWYLQNLGQGPELLIRYENEEAVDDSQLPKDRFSAERLKGVDSTLKIQPAELGDSAVYLCASSLASDSELFFGEGSRLTVL.